Listed below are T cell receptor beta chains from one sample, sequenced in a study of beta chain features in type 1 diabetes. Assay: immunoSEQ multiplex PCR; the TCRdb copy retains only in-frame clones and omits some. The table lists 250,000 to 350,000 clones, 9.5% to 11% of them singletons. Sequenced material: naive CD4+ T cells from blood. Source of these receptors: a woman aged 25 to 45 in good health. CDR3s include the opening cysteine and the closing phenylalanine or tryptophan. The order of the fields is clone size, V gene, J gene, CDR3 protein. The listing skips clone size in some rows; elsewhere it reads once, few, many or a size class.

clone size: few
V gene: TRBV5-4
J gene: TRBJ2-1
CDR3 protein: CASSLVTSGYNEQFF

clone size: few
V gene: TRBV14
J gene: TRBJ2-3
CDR3 protein: CASSNLATDTQYF

clone size: few
V gene: TRBV2
J gene: TRBJ2-2
CDR3 protein: CASRVLNLGVSTGELFF

clone size: -
V gene: TRBV7-2
J gene: TRBJ2-3
CDR3 protein: CASSSIPGTGSTDTQYF

clone size: few
V gene: TRBV21-1
J gene: TRBJ2-7
CDR3 protein: CASSRRWPRQCSYEQYF

clone size: -
V gene: TRBV13
J gene: TRBJ2-1
CDR3 protein: CASSYAVRETRDNEQFF

clone size: -
V gene: TRBV29-1
J gene: TRBJ2-3
CDR3 protein: CSWSYTDTQYF

clone size: few
V gene: TRBV30
J gene: TRBJ2-5
CDR3 protein: CAWSPLETQYF

clone size: few
V gene: TRBV19
J gene: TRBJ1-5
CDR3 protein: CASIGTGSGNQPQHF

clone size: few
V gene: TRBV6-5
J gene: TRBJ1-1
CDR3 protein: CASTPFGGPEAFF

clone size: -
V gene: TRBV11-2
J gene: TRBJ1-1
CDR3 protein: CASSTDRGEAFF

clone size: few
V gene: TRBV6-1
J gene: TRBJ2-3
CDR3 protein: CASSRPGTASDTQYF

clone size: -
V gene: TRBV19
J gene: TRBJ2-1
CDR3 protein: CASSSGTSGSLFEQFF

clone size: -
V gene: TRBV30
J gene: TRBJ1-3
CDR3 protein: CAWRGRTVFSGNTIYF

clone size: -
V gene: TRBV30
J gene: TRBJ1-4
CDR3 protein: CAWSAGGNEKLFF

clone size: -
V gene: TRBV4-3
J gene: TRBJ2-1
CDR3 protein: CASSQELLSGRGEQFF

clone size: few
V gene: TRBV4-3
J gene: TRBJ2-1
CDR3 protein: CASSQDHFGNNEQFF

clone size: few
V gene: TRBV18
J gene: TRBJ2-7
CDR3 protein: CASSPRLAGRRNSYEQYF

clone size: -
V gene: TRBV18
J gene: TRBJ2-5
CDR3 protein: CASSPKASGIETQYF

clone size: -
V gene: TRBV6-6
J gene: TRBJ2-7
CDR3 protein: CAISPGAYEQYF

clone size: few
V gene: TRBV18
J gene: TRBJ1-1
CDR3 protein: CASSPIFDRVDTEAFF

clone size: -
V gene: TRBV25-1
J gene: TRBJ2-2
CDR3 protein: CASSESGNTGELFF

clone size: few
V gene: TRBV7-9
J gene: TRBJ2-7
CDR3 protein: CASSLVPGPLYEQYF

clone size: -
V gene: TRBV14
J gene: TRBJ1-1
CDR3 protein: CASSPPVNTEAFF

clone size: few
V gene: TRBV2
J gene: TRBJ2-7
CDR3 protein: CASSSEKGGYEQYF

clone size: few
V gene: TRBV7-2
J gene: TRBJ2-1
CDR3 protein: CASSLVAGAREQFF

clone size: few
V gene: TRBV29-1
J gene: TRBJ1-2
CDR3 protein: CSVVRTPVDGYTF

clone size: few
V gene: TRBV6-5
J gene: TRBJ2-2
CDR3 protein: CASSFDRVNTGELFF

clone size: few
V gene: TRBV14
J gene: TRBJ2-2
CDR3 protein: CASSPRPGPITGELFF

clone size: few
V gene: TRBV7-2
J gene: TRBJ2-3
CDR3 protein: CASSLRTGHRDTQYF

clone size: few
V gene: TRBV7-2
J gene: TRBJ2-5
CDR3 protein: CASSLDSQETQYF

clone size: -
V gene: TRBV9
J gene: TRBJ2-6
CDR3 protein: CASSARQLNSGANVLTF

clone size: -
V gene: TRBV19
J gene: TRBJ2-1
CDR3 protein: CASRAAGNEQFF

clone size: few
V gene: TRBV6-5
J gene: TRBJ2-3
CDR3 protein: CASSYSGLSRTDTQYF

clone size: few
V gene: TRBV5-1
J gene: TRBJ2-7
CDR3 protein: CASSPRSTYEQYF

clone size: -
V gene: TRBV2
J gene: TRBJ1-1
CDR3 protein: CASSKRQLNTEAFF

clone size: -
V gene: TRBV25-1
J gene: TRBJ2-7
CDR3 protein: CASSESGRKTYEQYF

clone size: few
V gene: TRBV9
J gene: TRBJ2-1
CDR3 protein: CASSVGLAGEVYEQFF

clone size: few
V gene: TRBV21-1
J gene: TRBJ2-3
CDR3 protein: CASLGTRQITDTQYF

clone size: -
V gene: TRBV28
J gene: TRBJ2-1
CDR3 protein: CASRTRGLAGNNEQFF

clone size: -
V gene: TRBV13
J gene: TRBJ2-1
CDR3 protein: CASSRDWHNEQFF

clone size: -
V gene: TRBV6-1
J gene: TRBJ2-3
CDR3 protein: CAITNGQGLTDTQYF

clone size: few
V gene: TRBV7-3
J gene: TRBJ1-5
CDR3 protein: CASSLTGESGPQHF

clone size: few
V gene: TRBV5-1
J gene: TRBJ2-4
CDR3 protein: CASSGTAQNIQYF

clone size: -
V gene: TRBV4-3
J gene: TRBJ2-6
CDR3 protein: CASHNSGGAGGANVLTF

clone size: few
V gene: TRBV19
J gene: TRBJ2-1
CDR3 protein: CASRLAGRNEQFF

clone size: few
V gene: TRBV4-3
J gene: TRBJ2-1
CDR3 protein: CASSRLAGHSYNEQFF

clone size: few
V gene: TRBV29-1
J gene: TRBJ2-3
CDR3 protein: CSVIAGGTDTQYF

clone size: -
V gene: TRBV19
J gene: TRBJ2-5
CDR3 protein: CASSPGLLLQETQYF

clone size: few
V gene: TRBV28
J gene: TRBJ1-2
CDR3 protein: CASSLGLTYGYTF

clone size: -
V gene: TRBV15
J gene: TRBJ2-1
CDR3 protein: CATSRATGGFYEQFF

clone size: few
V gene: TRBV6-6
J gene: TRBJ2-5
CDR3 protein: CASSYSGLGGETQYF

clone size: few
V gene: TRBV7-9
J gene: TRBJ2-3
CDR3 protein: CASSSNLAADTQYF

clone size: few
V gene: TRBV30
J gene: TRBJ2-2
CDR3 protein: CAGPRGANTGELFF

clone size: -
V gene: TRBV19
J gene: TRBJ1-2
CDR3 protein: CASSPTDNYGYTF

clone size: many
V gene: TRBV4-3
J gene: TRBJ1-2
CDR3 protein: CASSQVASAGYTF

clone size: -
V gene: TRBV2
J gene: TRBJ1-2
CDR3 protein: CASLLRFLSGYTF

clone size: few
V gene: TRBV28
J gene: TRBJ1-1
CDR3 protein: CASRPGQGSEAFF

clone size: few
V gene: TRBV29-1
J gene: TRBJ2-7
CDR3 protein: CSVGPSSYEQYF

clone size: few
V gene: TRBV29-1
J gene: TRBJ2-1
CDR3 protein: CSVVRTGGSYNEQFF